This T cell receptor beta chain was observed in a study of Ad26.COV2.S vaccination and SARS-CoV-2 variants. CDR3 size: 15 residues. V dropped 4 bases and J dropped 3; count of bases not matched to a gene: 3. CDR1 is SGHRS and CDR2 is YFSETQ in the germline V gene. This table comes from immunoSEQ multiplex PCR, and its TCRdb copy is limited to in-frame clones, with some not included. The data contain roughly 700,000 clones, roughly nine tenths of them seen just once; the ten biggest clones take up approximately 1.5%. Treatment in this sample: 19 received Ad26.COV2.S at low or high dose, single or two shots; roughly 5 received placebo; per-sample allocation not given. Sampling happened 63 days after the first vaccine or placebo injection. Study outcomes and limitations: Those who received vaccine or placebo ended up with similar non-spike TCR breadth.

Comments on this clone: Its cognate antigen is unknown.

The J gene is TRBJ2-1, the V gene TRBV5-1; TRBD2 aligns across 11 bases. The sequence was obtained from a person aged 18-65 years who received the Ad26.COV2.S COVID-19 vaccine or a placebo. The sequences come from peripheral blood, collected in a trial of Ad26.COV2.S vaccine versus placebo. CDR3 region: CASSPGLADYNEQFF. DNA for the CDR3: TGCGCCAGCAGCCCGGGACTAGCGGACTACAATGAGCAGTTCTTC.